These T cell receptor beta chains were read from a single sample in a study of blood T cell repertoires in COVID-19. Some clones are missing from TCRdb's copy, which holds only in-frame ones; the method was immunoSEQ multiplex PCR. The sample lists 380,000 or so clones; 80% to 90% were seen once. The sample taken for sequencing was PBMCs or T cells enriched from blood (not recorded which). The receptors originated from a man aged 30-40 years who had recovered from COVID-19. Each CDR3 is given with its conserved first and last residue. The order of the fields is clone size, D gene, V gene, J gene, CDR3 protein, CDR3 DNA. The D gene is left open where the match is weak. The listing skips clone size in some rows; elsewhere it reads once, few, many or a size class.

clone_size: .; d_call: TRBD1; v_call: TRBV12-3/TRBV12-4; j_call: TRBJ1-5; cdr3_aa: CASRDRGRQPQHF; cdr3_nt: TGTGCCAGCAGGGACAGGGGGCGGCAGCCCCAGCATTTT
clone_size: .; d_call: TRBD1; v_call: TRBV5-6; j_call: TRBJ2-1; cdr3_aa: CASSFRDRDQQFF; cdr3_nt: TGTGCCAGCAGCTTCCGGGACAGGGATCAGCAGTTCTTC
clone_size: .; d_call: TRBD1; v_call: TRBV30; j_call: TRBJ1-2; cdr3_aa: CAWYDSGTGLGGYTF; cdr3_nt: TGTGCCTGGTACGACTCCGGGACAGGGTTAGGAGGCTACACCTTC
clone_size: .; d_call: TRBD1; v_call: TRBV11-2; j_call: TRBJ1-6; cdr3_aa: CASSRTGQSSYNSPLHF; cdr3_nt: TGTGCCAGCAGTCGGACAGGGCAAAGCTCCTATAATTCACCCCTCCACTTT
clone_size: .; d_call: .; v_call: TRBV6-5; j_call: TRBJ1-5; cdr3_aa: CASTRGVYSNQPQHF; cdr3_nt: TGTGCCAGCACCAGGGGCGTTTATAGCAATCAGCCCCAGCATTTT
clone_size: .; d_call: .; v_call: TRBV12-3/TRBV12-4; j_call: TRBJ1-2; cdr3_aa: CASRTQGTDGYTF; cdr3_nt: TGTGCCAGCAGGACACAGGGTACCGATGGCTACACCTTC
clone_size: .; d_call: TRBD2; v_call: TRBV15; j_call: TRBJ2-7; cdr3_aa: CATSRNPGLAARGEQYF; cdr3_nt: TGTGCCACCAGCAGAAATCCGGGACTAGCCGCTCGGGGCGAGCAGTACTTC
clone_size: few; d_call: .; v_call: TRBV6-5; j_call: TRBJ1-6; cdr3_aa: CASSYDRGSSPLHF; cdr3_nt: TGTGCCAGCAGTTACGATAGGGGCTCTTCACCCCTCCACTTT
clone_size: .; d_call: .; v_call: TRBV19; j_call: TRBJ2-1; cdr3_aa: CASSNGVSYNEQFF; cdr3_nt: TGTGCCAGTAGTAACGGGGTTTCCTACAATGAGCAGTTCTTC
clone_size: .; d_call: .; v_call: TRBV23-1; j_call: TRBJ1-3; cdr3_aa: CASSQSTDSDNFSGNTIYF; cdr3_nt: TGCGCCAGCAGTCAATCGACGGACAGCGATAACTTCTCTGGAAACACCATATATTTT
clone_size: .; d_call: TRBD2; v_call: TRBV9; j_call: TRBJ2-2; cdr3_aa: CASSVPSGGPDTGELFF; cdr3_nt: TGTGCCAGCAGCGTCCCTAGCGGGGGGCCCGACACCGGGGAGCTGTTTTTT
clone_size: .; d_call: .; v_call: TRBV30; j_call: TRBJ1-2; cdr3_aa: CAWKGAGDGYTF; cdr3_nt: TGTGCCTGGAAAGGGGCAGGGGATGGCTACACCTTC
clone_size: .; d_call: TRBD2; v_call: TRBV7-2; j_call: TRBJ2-3; cdr3_aa: CASSSRGDSAQYF; cdr3_nt: TGTGCCAGCAGCTCGCGGGGGGACTCAGCGCAGTATTTT
clone_size: .; d_call: .; v_call: TRBV7-2; j_call: TRBJ2-5; cdr3_aa: CASSRAETQYF; cdr3_nt: TGTGCCAGCAGCCGCGCCGAGACCCAGTACTTC
clone_size: .; d_call: .; v_call: TRBV3-1/TRBV3-2; j_call: TRBJ1-1; cdr3_aa: CASSQEGSMNTEAFF; cdr3_nt: TGTGCCAGCAGCCAAGAGGGCAGCATGAACACTGAAGCTTTCTTT
clone_size: .; d_call: .; v_call: TRBV11-2; j_call: TRBJ2-3; cdr3_aa: CASSLVEVPDTQYF; cdr3_nt: TGTGCCAGCAGCTTAGTGGAGGTACCAGATACGCAGTATTTT
clone_size: few; d_call: .; v_call: TRBV6-5; j_call: TRBJ1-2; cdr3_aa: CASSYRGGYTF; cdr3_nt: TGTGCCAGCAGTTACAGGGGCGGCTACACCTTC
clone_size: few; d_call: .; v_call: TRBV28; j_call: TRBJ1-6; cdr3_aa: CASLYGGEAYNSPLHF; cdr3_nt: TGTGCCAGCCTATATGGAGGGGAGGCATATAATTCACCCCTCCACTTT
clone_size: .; d_call: TRBD1; v_call: TRBV7-9; j_call: TRBJ2-3; cdr3_aa: CASSSKDRTSTDTQYF; cdr3_nt: TGTGCCAGCAGCTCCAAGGACAGGACCAGCACAGATACGCAGTATTTT
clone_size: .; d_call: TRBD2; v_call: TRBV7-9; j_call: TRBJ2-3; cdr3_aa: CASSLAGRTDTQYF; cdr3_nt: TGTGCCAGCAGCCTAGCGGGGAGAACAGATACGCAGTATTTT
clone_size: .; d_call: .; v_call: TRBV2; j_call: TRBJ1-3; cdr3_aa: CASQRAGGAGNTIYF; cdr3_nt: TGTGCCAGCCAACGCGCGGGAGGGGCTGGAAACACCATATATTTT
clone_size: .; d_call: TRBD1; v_call: TRBV10-3; j_call: TRBJ2-5; cdr3_aa: CAISGEGQGAWTQYF; cdr3_nt: TGTGCCATCTCCGGGGAAGGACAGGGGGCTTGGACCCAGTACTTC
clone_size: .; d_call: .; v_call: TRBV3-1/TRBV3-2; j_call: TRBJ1-2; cdr3_aa: CASSQDGARDLGYGYTF; cdr3_nt: TGTGCCAGCAGCCAAGATGGGGCCCGGGACTTAGGCTATGGCTACACCTTC
clone_size: once; d_call: TRBD1; v_call: TRBV20-1; j_call: TRBJ1-4; cdr3_aa: CSAPQGVELFF; cdr3_nt: TGCAGTGCTCCACAGGGGGTGGAACTGTTTTTT
clone_size: .; d_call: TRBD1; v_call: TRBV25-1; j_call: TRBJ1-2; cdr3_aa: CASSEYGTGVYGYTF; cdr3_nt: TGTGCCAGCAGTGAATACGGGACAGGGGTCTATGGCTACACCTTC
clone_size: .; d_call: TRBD1; v_call: TRBV10-2; j_call: TRBJ1-5; cdr3_aa: CASSGETGVFNQPQHF; cdr3_nt: TGCGCCAGCAGTGGGGAGACAGGGGTCTTCAATCAGCCCCAGCATTTT
clone_size: .; d_call: .; v_call: TRBV20-1; j_call: TRBJ2-7; cdr3_aa: CSARGRLGQYF; cdr3_nt: TGCAGTGCTAGGGGGCGTCTCGGGCAGTACTTC
clone_size: .; d_call: .; v_call: TRBV4-2; j_call: TRBJ1-6; cdr3_aa: CASSQDGGNSPLHF; cdr3_nt: TGTGCCAGCAGCCAAGATGGGGGGAATTCACCCCTCCACTTT
clone_size: .; d_call: .; v_call: TRBV11-2; j_call: TRBJ1-3; cdr3_aa: CASSFSDNAGNTIYF; cdr3_nt: TGTGCCAGCAGCTTCTCGGACAACGCTGGAAACACCATATATTTT
clone_size: .; d_call: TRBD1; v_call: TRBV24-1; j_call: TRBJ1-1; cdr3_aa: CATSDFTGVSTEAFF; cdr3_nt: TGTGCCACCAGTGATTTTACAGGGGTGTCCACTGAAGCTTTCTTT
clone_size: .; d_call: TRBD2; v_call: TRBV9; j_call: TRBJ2-1; cdr3_aa: CASSASGGSDEQFF; cdr3_nt: TGTGCCAGCAGCGCTAGCGGGGGGTCGGATGAGCAGTTCTTC
clone_size: once; d_call: TRBD1; v_call: TRBV6-2/TRBV6-3; j_call: TRBJ1-6; cdr3_aa: CASSSQGQGNSPLHF; cdr3_nt: TGTGCCAGCAGTTCCCAGGGACAGGGAAATTCACCCCTCCACTTT
clone_size: .; d_call: .; v_call: TRBV19; j_call: TRBJ2-7; cdr3_aa: CASSSKGDEQYF; cdr3_nt: TGTGCCAGTAGTAGCAAGGGGGACGAGCAGTACTTC
clone_size: .; d_call: TRBD1; v_call: TRBV5-1; j_call: TRBJ1-2; cdr3_aa: CASSLAPGQGANGYTF; cdr3_nt: TGCGCCAGCAGCTTGGCCCCGGGACAGGGGGCAAATGGCTACACCTTC
clone_size: .; d_call: .; v_call: TRBV6-5; j_call: TRBJ1-1; cdr3_aa: CASSYALWAANTEAFF; cdr3_nt: TGTGCCAGCAGTTACGCACTTTGGGCAGCTAACACTGAAGCTTTCTTT
clone_size: .; d_call: .; v_call: TRBV6-4; j_call: TRBJ2-7; cdr3_aa: CASSVEGIQGYEQYF; cdr3_nt: TGTGCCAGCAGTGTCGAAGGGATACAGGGCTACGAGCAGTACTTC
clone_size: .; d_call: .; v_call: TRBV7-8; j_call: TRBJ2-2; cdr3_aa: CASSLVAGVAERSGELFF; cdr3_nt: TGTGCCAGCAGCTTAGTAGCTGGGGTAGCGGAGAGGTCCGGGGAGCTGTTTTTT
clone_size: .; d_call: .; v_call: TRBV10-3; j_call: TRBJ1-5; cdr3_aa: CAISEGEGNQPQHF; cdr3_nt: TGTGCCATCAGTGAGGGGGAGGGCAATCAGCCCCAGCATTTT
clone_size: .; d_call: TRBD1; v_call: TRBV4-3; j_call: TRBJ2-7; cdr3_aa: CASSQFQGAYEQYF; cdr3_nt: TGCGCCAGCAGCCAATTTCAGGGGGCCTACGAGCAGTACTTC
clone_size: .; d_call: .; v_call: TRBV30; j_call: TRBJ1-3; cdr3_aa: CAWSRGTGNTIYF; cdr3_nt: TGTGCCTGGAGTAGGGGGACCGGAAACACCATATATTTT
clone_size: once; d_call: .; v_call: TRBV7-9; j_call: TRBJ2-1; cdr3_aa: CASSLAAGNNEQFF; cdr3_nt: TGTGCCAGCAGCTTAGCTGCCGGTAACAATGAGCAGTTCTTC
clone_size: .; d_call: .; v_call: TRBV7-9; j_call: TRBJ1-2; cdr3_aa: CASSLSWAGTNYGYTF; cdr3_nt: TGTGCCAGCAGCTTAAGCTGGGCGGGGACTAACTATGGCTACACCTTC
clone_size: .; d_call: .; v_call: TRBV27; j_call: TRBJ2-2; cdr3_aa: CASSTPQGWNTGELFF; cdr3_nt: TGTGCCAGCAGCACCCCTCAGGGGTGGAACACCGGGGAGCTGTTTTTT
clone_size: .; d_call: TRBD1; v_call: TRBV7-8; j_call: TRBJ1-5; cdr3_aa: CASSYTGDQPQHF; cdr3_nt: TGTGCCAGCAGCTATACAGGGGATCAGCCCCAGCATTTT
clone_size: .; d_call: .; v_call: TRBV6-1; j_call: TRBJ1-6; cdr3_aa: CASSESGGGYNSPLHF; cdr3_nt: TGTGCCAGCAGTGAAAGTGGGGGAGGCTATAATTCACCCCTCCACTTT
clone_size: .; d_call: .; v_call: TRBV18; j_call: TRBJ2-2; cdr3_aa: CASSPSTGELFF; cdr3_nt: TGTGCCAGCTCCCCGAGCACCGGGGAGCTGTTTTTT
clone_size: .; d_call: .; v_call: TRBV30; j_call: TRBJ1-1; cdr3_aa: CAWSAVLNTEAFF; cdr3_nt: TGTGCCTGGAGTGCAGTTTTGAACACTGAAGCTTTCTTT
clone_size: .; d_call: .; v_call: TRBV30; j_call: TRBJ1-5; cdr3_aa: CAYSTAWGNQPQHF; cdr3_nt: TGTGCCTACTCGACAGCCTGGGGCAATCAGCCCCAGCATTTT
clone_size: .; d_call: TRBD1; v_call: TRBV10-2; j_call: TRBJ2-7; cdr3_aa: CATAGQGAREQYF; cdr3_nt: TGCGCCACGGCGGGGCAGGGGGCTCGCGAGCAGTACTTC
clone_size: .; d_call: .; v_call: TRBV30; j_call: TRBJ1-2; cdr3_aa: CAWSREGSDAGYTF; cdr3_nt: TGTGCCTGGAGTAGAGAGGGAAGCGACGCTGGCTACACCTTC
clone_size: .; d_call: TRBD1; v_call: TRBV4-1; j_call: TRBJ2-2; cdr3_aa: CASSQTGGGNTGELFF; cdr3_nt: TGCGCCAGCAGCCAGACAGGGGGAGGGAACACCGGGGAGCTGTTTTTT
clone_size: .; d_call: TRBD1; v_call: TRBV10-3; j_call: TRBJ1-1; cdr3_aa: CATKDRVETEAFF; cdr3_nt: TGTGCCACCAAGGACAGGGTAGAGACTGAAGCTTTCTTT
clone_size: .; d_call: .; v_call: TRBV28; j_call: TRBJ1-5; cdr3_aa: CASRPPQGRQPQHF; cdr3_nt: TGTGCCAGCAGGCCCCCACAGGGAAGGCAGCCCCAGCATTTT
clone_size: .; d_call: .; v_call: TRBV29-1; j_call: TRBJ1-1; cdr3_aa: CSVHMNTEAFF; cdr3_nt: TGCAGCGTTCACATGAACACTGAAGCTTTCTTT
clone_size: .; d_call: .; v_call: TRBV6-5; j_call: TRBJ1-6; cdr3_aa: CASRPPGSPLHF; cdr3_nt: TGTGCCAGCAGACCCCCAGGTTCACCCCTCCACTTT
clone_size: .; d_call: .; v_call: TRBV10-1; j_call: TRBJ1-1; cdr3_aa: CASSESRNTEAFF; cdr3_nt: TGCGCCAGCAGTGAGTCCCGGAACACTGAAGCTTTCTTT
clone_size: .; d_call: TRBD2; v_call: TRBV11-2; j_call: TRBJ2-2; cdr3_aa: CASSSLAGPRAGELFF; cdr3_nt: TGTGCCAGCAGCTCCCTAGCGGGGCCGCGGGCCGGGGAGCTGTTTTTT